This TCR beta chain was documented in a study of shared clonotypes between healthy human individuals. Study context: Sampling drew on donors who were a couple of women and three men aged 18 to 49. Researchers assigned three CD4 naive, three CD4 memory, two CD8 naive and one CD8 memory plate to each donor.

Trimming stripped 1 base from V and 1 base from J, with 14 bases between. The germline CDR1 and CDR2 sequences are SGHVS and FQNEAQ. CDR3 length equals 17 residues. Naive-designated CD8 cells lacked CD45RO, were positively enriched for CCR7, and omitted terminally differentiated effector memory CD45RA+ cells. This table comes from immunoSEQ multiplex PCR, and its TCRdb copy is limited to in-frame clones, with some not included. In the table there are hundreds of thousands of clones, around 96% of which are singletons. This rearrangement joins TRBV7-8 to TRBJ2-1, with D perhaps matching TRBD2 (6 bases). This clonotype originated in a woman aged 25 to 39 in good health. Sample: naive CD8+ T cells sorted from blood. The CDR3 loop is CASSLELAGTSYNEQFF. Here the CDR3 DNA reads TGTGCCAGCAGCTTAGAGCTTGCGGGAACTTCCTACAATGAGCAGTTCTTC.